Listed below are T cell receptor beta chains from one sample, sequenced in a study of T cells in localized non-small cell lung cancer. Repertoires were generated with immunoSEQ multiplex PCR, while TCRdb's copy carries only in-frame clones and drops some. The sample yields 55,000 to 65,000 clones, 85% to 90% seen once. Sample: peripheral blood, taken before any cancer treatment. The receptors originated from a man aged 35 to 70 with stage I squamous cell lung carcinoma. Both conserved end residues are part of each CDR3. D genes are given only for firm matches. Some rows mark clone size as missing; the rest say once, few, many or name a class of expanded clone.

v_call: TRBV5-1
d_call: TRBD1
j_call: TRBJ2-7
clone_size: NA
cdr3_aa: CASSTPTGGDGYEQYF
cdr3_nt: TGCGCCAGCAGCACCCCGACAGGGGGCGATGGTTACGAGCAGTACTTC

v_call: TRBV9
d_call: NA
j_call: TRBJ2-5
clone_size: NA
cdr3_aa: CASSPSEYQETQYF
cdr3_nt: TGTGCCAGCAGCCCCTCAGAGTACCAAGAGACCCAGTACTTC

v_call: TRBV6-5
d_call: NA
j_call: TRBJ2-7
clone_size: NA
cdr3_aa: CASSYKAITYEQYF
cdr3_nt: TGTGCCAGCAGTTACAAAGCGATCACCTACGAGCAGTACTTC

v_call: TRBV28
d_call: TRBD1
j_call: TRBJ2-7
clone_size: NA
cdr3_aa: CASSFPGQGAYEQYF
cdr3_nt: TGTGCCAGCAGTTTTCCGGGACAGGGGGCCTACGAGCAGTACTTC

v_call: TRBV5-1
d_call: TRBD2
j_call: TRBJ2-5
clone_size: NA
cdr3_aa: CASSTRGGWYQETQYF
cdr3_nt: TGCGCCAGCAGCACCCGGGGGGGATGGTACCAAGAGACCCAGTACTTC

v_call: TRBV6-5
d_call: TRBD2
j_call: TRBJ2-1
clone_size: NA
cdr3_aa: CASTPGTRGEQFF
cdr3_nt: TGTGCCAGCACCCCCGGGACTAGGGGTGAGCAGTTCTTC

v_call: TRBV5-4
d_call: NA
j_call: TRBJ2-5
clone_size: NA
cdr3_aa: CASSRSLAPQAETQYF
cdr3_nt: TGTGCCAGCAGCCGCTCCCTAGCTCCACAGGCGGAGACCCAGTACTTC

v_call: TRBV13
d_call: TRBD2
j_call: TRBJ2-3
clone_size: NA
cdr3_aa: CASSLAGGTSSTDTQYF
cdr3_nt: TGTGCCAGCAGCTTAGCGGGAGGGACGTCTAGCACAGATACGCAGTATTTT

v_call: TRBV28
d_call: TRBD1
j_call: TRBJ2-7
clone_size: once
cdr3_aa: CASSLIGQVSYEQYF
cdr3_nt: TGTGCCAGCAGTTTAATAGGACAGGTCTCCTACGAGCAGTACTTC

v_call: TRBV2
d_call: NA
j_call: TRBJ2-7
clone_size: NA
cdr3_aa: CASSPQRRSYDTDEQYF
cdr3_nt: TGTGCCAGCAGTCCCCAACGACGCTCCTATGACACCGACGAGCAGTACTTC

v_call: TRBV10-3
d_call: NA
j_call: TRBJ2-6
clone_size: NA
cdr3_aa: CAISESATATYSGANVLTF
cdr3_nt: TGTGCCATCAGTGAGTCCGCTACGGCAACCTACTCTGGGGCCAACGTCCTGACTTTC

v_call: TRBV10-3
d_call: TRBD1
j_call: TRBJ2-1
clone_size: NA
cdr3_aa: CAISFDRALSNEQFF
cdr3_nt: TGTGCCATCAGCTTCGACAGGGCTCTTTCCAATGAGCAGTTCTTC

v_call: TRBV5-1
d_call: NA
j_call: TRBJ2-1
clone_size: NA
cdr3_aa: CASSLGANLQDEQFF
cdr3_nt: TGCGCCAGCAGCTTGGGCGCCAACCTCCAAGATGAGCAGTTCTTC

v_call: TRBV15
d_call: NA
j_call: TRBJ1-4
clone_size: NA
cdr3_aa: CATSGWGGATNEKLFF
cdr3_nt: TGTGCCACCAGCGGGTGGGGGGGTGCAACTAATGAAAAACTGTTTTTT

v_call: TRBV6-5
d_call: TRBD1
j_call: TRBJ1-4
clone_size: NA
cdr3_aa: CASIRTGRGEKLFF
cdr3_nt: TGTGCCAGCATTCGGACAGGGAGGGGCGAAAAACTGTTTTTT

v_call: TRBV10-1
d_call: TRBD1
j_call: TRBJ2-7
clone_size: NA
cdr3_aa: CASSGGQRPNEQYF
cdr3_nt: TGCGCCAGCAGTGGGGGACAGCGCCCAAACGAGCAGTACTTC

v_call: TRBV5-6
d_call: TRBD2
j_call: TRBJ2-3
clone_size: NA
cdr3_aa: CASSSKRDGGTDTQYF
cdr3_nt: TGTGCCAGCAGCTCTAAGCGGGATGGGGGCACAGATACGCAGTATTTT

v_call: TRBV7-2
d_call: TRBD2
j_call: TRBJ2-2
clone_size: few
cdr3_aa: CASSATGTRSGELFF
cdr3_nt: TGTGCCAGCAGCGCCACCGGGACTAGATCCGGGGAGCTGTTTTTT

v_call: TRBV18
d_call: NA
j_call: TRBJ1-1
clone_size: NA
cdr3_aa: CASSPLPHENTEAFF
cdr3_nt: TGTGCCAGCTCGCCCCTCCCCCATGAGAACACTGAAGCTTTCTTT

v_call: TRBV28
d_call: NA
j_call: TRBJ2-1
clone_size: NA
cdr3_aa: CASSSLIALDRAVHNEQFF
cdr3_nt: TGTGCCAGCAGTTCCCTGATCGCCTTAGACAGAGCTGTCCACAATGAGCAGTTCTTC

v_call: TRBV6-4
d_call: NA
j_call: TRBJ2-3
clone_size: NA
cdr3_aa: CASSDQGGTDTQYF
cdr3_nt: TGTGCCAGCAGTGACCAGGGGGGGACAGATACGCAGTATTTT

v_call: TRBV15
d_call: NA
j_call: TRBJ2-3
clone_size: NA
cdr3_aa: CATSRGGPQRDTQYF
cdr3_nt: TGTGCCACCAGCAGAGGGGGACCCCAACGGGATACGCAGTATTTT

v_call: TRBV7-2
d_call: NA
j_call: TRBJ1-2
clone_size: NA
cdr3_aa: CASSLDSGNYGYTF
cdr3_nt: TGTGCCAGCAGCTTAGATTCAGGGAACTATGGCTACACCTTC

v_call: TRBV18
d_call: TRBD1
j_call: TRBJ2-5
clone_size: once
cdr3_aa: CASSADRGLETQYF
cdr3_nt: TGTGCCAGCTCAGCGGACAGGGGGCTGGAGACCCAGTACTTC

v_call: TRBV28
d_call: NA
j_call: TRBJ2-1
clone_size: NA
cdr3_aa: CASSSTPLEGGPYYNEQFF
cdr3_nt: TGTGCCAGCAGTTCAACCCCGTTGGAGGGAGGCCCTTATTACAATGAGCAGTTCTTC

v_call: TRBV5-1
d_call: TRBD1
j_call: TRBJ2-1
clone_size: NA
cdr3_aa: CASSLVPGQGYNEQFF
cdr3_nt: TGCGCCAGCAGCTTGGTACCGGGACAGGGTTACAATGAGCAGTTCTTC